These 25 T cell receptor beta chains share one sample of origin, sequenced in a study of T cells in localized non-small cell lung cancer. The protocol was immunoSEQ multiplex PCR, while the TCRdb copy is restricted to in-frame clones and leaves out a portion. The sample lists under 2,500 clones; roughly 29% were seen once. The sample consisted of normal lung tissue next to the tumor, taken before any cancer treatment. The receptor source for this set is a man aged 35-75 years with stage I lung adenocarcinoma.

This chain uses TRBV25-1 with TRBJ2-1; D is perhaps TRBD1 (6 bases). V was pared by 2 bases and J by 4 bases, with 12 bases between. The CDR3 extends over 15 amino acids. Germline V gene lookup returns CDR1 MGHDK and CDR2 SYGVNS. The CDR3 DNA follows: TGTGCCAGCAGTGAAGGGGGCCCCCTTTACAATGAGCAGTTCTTC. It codes for CASSEGGPLYNEQFF.

This chain joins TRBV5-1 and TRBJ1-1, with TRBD1 as a possible D gene (6 bases). The V gene's germline CDR1 is SGHRS and CDR2 YFSETQ. The CDR3 length is 14 residues. Trimming cost V 3 bases and J 5 bases, with 14 bases left between them. The CDR3, as DNA: TGCGCCAGCAGCTCACAGGGAGGGGCTACTGAAGCTTTCTTT. Translation: CASSSQGGATEAFF. Full variable domain (missing parts from reference TRBV5-1 and TRBJ1-1): KAGVTQTPRYLIKTRGQQVTLSCSPISGHRSVSWYQQTPGQGLQFLFEYFSETQRNKGNFPGRFSGRQFSNSRSEMNVSTLELGDSALYLCASSSQGGATEAFFGQGTRLTVV.

By proportion, this clone is medium-sized. The chain joins TRBV11-3 to TRBJ2-7, with 9 nucleotides matching TRBD1. The J segment lost 4 bases and the V segment lost 5 bases, leaving 9 bases of the junction unmatched. The germline V gene has CDR1 SGHNT and CDR2 YENEEA. The CDR3 contains 15 residues. The CDR3 DNA follows: TGTGCCAGCAGCCCTGGTACAGGGGGCCATTACGAGCAGTACTTC. This encodes CASSPGTGGHYEQYF.

V and J are TRBV11-3 and TRBJ2-1, with D possibly being TRBD1 (7 bases). The length of the CDR3 is 16 residues. Germline V lookup: CDR1 SGHNT, CDR2 YENEEA. V was pared by 5 bases and J by 0 bases, with 14 bases between. For the CDR3, the DNA is TGTGCCAGCAGCCTCCGCGGGACAGACTCCTACAATGAGCAGTTCTTC. Translating gives CASSLRGTDSYNEQFF. The whole variable domain, remainder taken from reference TRBV11-3 and TRBJ2-1, is EAGVVQSPRYKIIEKKQPVAFWCNPISGHNTLYWYLQNLGQGPELLIRYENEEAVDDSQLPKDRFSAERLKGVDSTLKIQPAELGDSAVYLCASSLRGTDSYNEQFFGPGTRLTVL.

Within the sample, this clone is medium-sized. The V and J genes are TRBV6-8 and TRBJ2-1, with 11 bases that match TRBD2. The CDR3 extends over 18 amino acids. V was pared by 0 bases and J by 3 bases, with 7 bases of the junction left unmatched. Per germline, CDR1 MNHGY and CDR2 SAAAGT. Here the CDR3 reads CASSYSFLAGGIYNEQFF. Written as DNA, the CDR3 is TGTGCCAGCAGTTACTCTTTTCTAGCGGGGGGCATCTACAATGAGCAGTTCTTC.

The chain combines TRBV19 with TRBJ2-4, with D maybe TRBD2 (6 bases). Germline CDR1 is LNHDA and CDR2 is SQIVND (reference sequence). The CDR3 totals 16 residues. V lost 2 bases to trimming and J lost 0 bases, with 11 bases between them. The CDR3 is CASSILGGIAKNIQYF. The CDR3 coding sequence is TGTGCCAGTAGTATATTAGGAGGGATAGCCAAAAACATTCAGTACTTC.

V usage is TRBV6-9 and J usage is TRBJ2-7; no definite D call. Trimming removed 7 bases at V and 8 bases at J, with 12 bases between. The CDR3 length is 11 residues. The V gene's germline CDR1 is MNHGY and CDR2 SVAAGI. The CDR3: CASKSGVQQYF. CDR3 nucleotides: TGTGCCAGCAAAAGTGGGGTGCAGCAGTACTTC.

This clone was seen more than once but under ten times. The rearrangement uses TRBV30 and TRBJ2-2, with 10 bases that match TRBD1. Trimming removed 3 bases from V and 7 bases from J; junction bases left unmatched: 8. The germline V gene encodes CDR1 GTSNPN and CDR2 SVGIG (reference sequence). The length of the CDR3 is 15 residues. CDR3 coding DNA: TGTGCCTGGAGGCACGAGACAGGGGGCAGCGGGGAGCTGTTTTTT. Encoded protein: CAWRHETGGSGELFF.

The chain has TRBV19 and TRBJ2-7; D not resolved. V was shortened by 7 bases and J by 6 bases, with 19 bases between the two germline ends. The CDR3 contains 14 residues. Germline CDR1 and CDR2: LNHDA and SQIVND (reference sequence). The CDR3 DNA sequence: TGTGCCAGTATGGGTGGAACTAATTCAGGCGAGCAGTACTTC. Amino acid sequence: CASMGGTNSGEQYF.

This clone came up once. The chain uses TRBV19 and TRBJ2-7; no clear D gene. The CDR3 runs 13 residues. Trimming pared 3 bases from V and 5 bases from J, leaving 11 bases between. CDR1 is LNHDA and CDR2 is SQIVND in the germline V gene (reference sequence). CDR3 sequence reads: CASSMTPRDEQYF. CDR3 sequence (DNA): TGTGCCAGTAGTATGACCCCTCGGGACGAGCAGTACTTC.

The rearrangement uses TRBV9 and TRBJ1-2; unclear D gene. The CDR3 has 16 amino acids. Germline loops: CDR1 SGDLS, CDR2 YYNGEE. The V end lost 5 bases, the J end lost 0 bases, and 17 bases lay between the germline ends. In nucleotides, the CDR3 is TGTGCCAGCAGTGATGTTCCCCAAACAGCTAACTATGGCTACACCTTC. It specifies CASSDVPQTANYGYTF. Filled out from reference TRBV9 and TRBJ1-2, the complete variable domain reads DSGVTQTPKHLITATGQRVTLRCSPRSGDLSVYWYQQSLDQGLQFLIQYYNGEERAKGNILERFSAQQFPDLHSELNLSSLELGDSALYFCASSDVPQTANYGYTFGSGTRLTVV.

Only a few counts were recorded for this clone. The V call is TRBV9, the J call TRBJ2-3; 14 bases are shared with TRBD2. This CDR3 comprises 20 residues. The junction had 16 bases not matched to a gene; V was cut back by 4 bases and J by 3 bases. Germline assignment: CDR1 SGDLS and CDR2 YYNGEE. The CDR3 nucleotides are TGTGCCAGCAGCCCTCAGACTAGCGGGGGGGCCCGTAGAGGTACAGATACGCAGTATTTT. Protein sequence: CASSPQTSGGARRGTDTQYF.

This clone came up a few times. The genes are TRBV30 and TRBJ1-5; TRBD1 matches 7 bases. V shed 2 bases and J 4 bases; nucleotides not matched to a gene: 2. Germline loops: CDR1 GTSNPN, CDR2 SVGIG (reference sequence). The CDR3 totals 13 residues. CDR3 nucleotide sequence: TGTGCCTGGAGTCCAGGGGGGAATCAGCCCCAGCATTTT. It codes for CAWSPGGNQPQHF.

This clone qualifies as medium-sized. This chain connects TRBV11-3 to TRBJ1-1; TRBD1 matches at 8 bases. The CDR3 is 16 residues long. With V trimmed by 4 bases and J by 5 bases, 12 bases remained unmatched. Per germline, CDR1 SGHNT and CDR2 YENEEA. CDR3 DNA: TGTGCCAGCAGCTCGGTCAGGGGGCAAGGAGGAACTGAAGCTTTCTTT. This encodes CASSSVRGQGGTEAFF.

The genes are TRBV23-1 and TRBJ1-5; D is unresolved. TRBV23-1 is an open reading frame whose function is uncertain. This CDR3 has 13 amino acids. V was cut by 4 bases and J by 3 bases, with 7 bases left in between. CDR3 sequence: CASSRRANQPQHF. The DNA of the CDR3 is TGCGCCAGCAGTCGAAGGGCCAATCAGCCCCAGCATTTT.

V gene TRBV5-1 combines with J gene TRBJ1-1; D gene ambiguous. Deletions cut 3 bases from V and 4 bases from J, with 13 bases between. This CDR3 comprises 14 residues. Germline V gene sequence: CDR1 SGHRS, CDR2 YFSETQ. In DNA form, the CDR3 reads TGCGCCAGCAGCTATTCGGGTTTAGGCACTGAAGCTTTCTTT. It codes for CASSYSGLGTEAFF.

This clone was recorded a few times. The genes are TRBV5-1 and TRBJ1-2; TRBD1 matches 9 bases. This CDR3 spans 15 amino acids. Germline CDR1 is SGHRS and CDR2 is YFSETQ. J was trimmed by 5 bases and V by 7 bases; bases with no gene match: 12. CDR3 residues: CASGPGQGSSYGYTF. CDR3 in DNA: TGCGCCAGCGGGCCGGGACAGGGAAGCAGTTATGGCTACACCTTC.

This clone appeared a few times. This chain connects TRBV9 to TRBJ2-7, with TRBD1 identical over 11 bases. After removal of 2 bases from V and 5 bases from J, the junction contained 9 bases not matched to a gene. In germline, CDR1 is SGDLS, CDR2 YYNGEE. There are 16 residues in the CDR3. CDR3 coding DNA: TGTGCCAGCAGCGTCGGGACAGGGGGATCCTTAGACGAGCAGTACTTC. Its protein is CASSVGTGGSLDEQYF.

The chain joins TRBV18 to TRBJ1-5, with D unclear. The V gene lost 0 bases and the J gene lost 7 bases, with 4 bases spanning the gap. Germline V CDR1 and CDR2: KGHSH, LQKENI. CDR3 length equals 12 residues. CDR3: CASSPPQQPQHF. The CDR3 bases are TGTGCCAGCTCACCACCACAGCAGCCCCAGCATTTT. The full variable domain, rest sourced from reference TRBV18 and TRBJ1-5, is NAGVMQNPRHLVRRRGQEARLRCSPMKGHSHVYWYRQLPEEGLKFMVYLQKENIIDESGMPKERFSAEFPKEGPSILRIQQVVRGDSAAYFCASSPPQQPQHFGDGTRLSIL.

The chain's CDR3 is CASSVLVNTEAFF. The CDR3 nucleotides are TGTGCCAGCAGCGTACTAGTAAACACTGAAGCTTTCTTT. The chain combines TRBV9 with TRBJ1-1; D gene unclear. Germline V gene sequence: CDR1 SGDLS, CDR2 YYNGEE. The V and J ends lost 1 base and 2 bases respectively, with 6 bases between them. This CDR3 contains 13 residues.

The genes are TRBV12-5 and TRBJ1-4, with TRBD1 matching over 7 bases. Germline loops: CDR1 LGHNT, CDR2 FRNRAP. The CDR3 has 14 amino acids. The CDR3 reads CATIDSGQNEKLFF. The CDR3, as DNA: TGTGCCACCATTGACTCGGGACAGAATGAAAAACTGTTTTTT.

The rearrangement joins TRBV30 to TRBJ1-4; TRBD1 might be the D (5 bases). CDR1 and CDR2 (germline): GTSNPN, SVGIG (reference sequence). V was clipped by 3 bases and J by 10 bases, with 21 bases between them. The CDR3 consists of 15 residues. The CDR3 loop is CAWRPNGRTMVKLFF. For the CDR3, the DNA is TGTGCCTGGAGGCCGAACGGGAGGACAATGGTAAAACTGTTTTTT. Using reference TRBV30 and TRBJ1-4 for the parts outside the CDR3, the full variable domain is SQTIHQWPATLVQPVGSPLSLECTVEGTSNPNLYWYRQAAGRGLQLLFYSVGIGQISSEVPQNLSASRPQDRQFILSSKKLLLSDSGFYLCAWRPNGRTMVKLFFGSGTQLSVL.

J is TRBJ2-5 and V is TRBV7-6; TRBD2 is a possible D gene (6 bases). There are 14 residues in the CDR3. V was cut by 1 base and J by 5 bases, with 11 bases left in between. CDR1 and CDR2 from the germline V gene are SGHVS and FNYEAQ. Here the CDR3 DNA reads TGTGCCAGCAGCTTAGAATCTGGGAGGGAGACCCAGTACTTC. This encodes CASSLESGRETQYF.

The chain recombines TRBV5-1 with TRBJ1-1; D uncertain. With 0 bases removed from V and 1 base from J, the gap between germline ends came to 10 bases. The CDR3 is made up of 15 amino acids. Germline V lookup: CDR1 SGHRS, CDR2 YFSETQ. The CDR3 region is CASSLEKAQNTEAFF. CDR3 sequence (DNA): TGCGCCAGCAGCTTGGAGAAGGCCCAGAACACTGAAGCTTTCTTT. The variable domain in full, completed from reference TRBV5-1 and TRBJ1-1, reads KAGVTQTPRYLIKTRGQQVTLSCSPISGHRSVSWYQQTPGQGLQFLFEYFSETQRNKGNFPGRFSGRQFSNSRSEMNVSTLELGDSALYLCASSLEKAQNTEAFFGQGTRLTVV.

The rearrangement uses TRBV30 and TRBJ1-6; weak D call: TRBD1 (5 bases). The germline V and J ends were trimmed by 0 bases and 3 bases, with 9 bases remaining between them. The CDR3 contains 15 residues. Looked up from germline, CDR1 is GTSNPN and CDR2 is SVGIG (reference sequence). CDR3 sequence reads: CAWSVGGGYNSPLHF. The CDR3 region has the DNA TGTGCCTGGAGTGTAGGTGGGGGCTATAATTCACCCCTCCACTTT.